This TCR beta chain was identified during a study of post-analysis software for immune sequencing data. For the study at large: Secondary progressive, relapsing-remitting and progressive-relapsing multiple sclerosis were among the included disease courses.

Details on this clonotype: What it binds is not known.

Study-wide results and limits: Controls had significantly higher normalized Chao1 diversity than multiple sclerosis patients. The study found TRBV5-6, TRBV5-1 and TRBV20-1 among 4 or 5 TRBV segments more frequent in patients than controls.

Germline V gene data show CDR1 as MNHEY and CDR2 as SVGAGI. The V end was cut by 5 bases, the J end by 8 bases, with 18 bases between. CDR3 length: 15 amino acids. The authors incorporated unique molecular identifiers into the TCR beta cDNA libraries. Researchers reported approximately 480,000 cDNA molecules coming from roughly 0.93 to 9.6 million T cells. TCRdb passed the PCR reads through MiXCR, listing each CDR3 protein once. The repertoire holds fewer than 850,000 distinct CDR3 sequences, with about 27% as singletons. This chain uses TRBV6-5 with TRBJ1-4; a weak D match, TRBD1 (5 bases). Sequencing was done on a sample of blood. This clonotype originated in a girl between 10 and 17 years old with multiple sclerosis. In nucleotides, the CDR3 is TGTGCCAGCAGTCGGGACCCGGGGGTCGACGAAAAACTGTTTTTT. This sequence encodes CASSRDPGVDEKLFF.